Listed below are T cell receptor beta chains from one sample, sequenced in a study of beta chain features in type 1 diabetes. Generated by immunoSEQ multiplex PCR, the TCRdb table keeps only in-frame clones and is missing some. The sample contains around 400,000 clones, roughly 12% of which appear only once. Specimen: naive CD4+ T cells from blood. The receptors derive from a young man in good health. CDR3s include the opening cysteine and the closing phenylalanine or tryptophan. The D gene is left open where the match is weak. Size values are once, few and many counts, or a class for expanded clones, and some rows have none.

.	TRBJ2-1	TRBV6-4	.	TGTGCCAGCAGTGACTCGGCGGGGTCTAAAGATGAGCAGTTCTTC	CASSDSAGSKDEQFF
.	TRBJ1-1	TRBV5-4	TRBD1	TGTGCCAGCGCAGGGGGCCCGGACACTGAAGCTTTCTTT	CASAGGPDTEAFF
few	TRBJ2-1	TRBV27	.	TGTGCCAGCAGTTTAGTCTCCCCCCCTAGCTCCTACAATGAGCAGTTCTTC	CASSLVSPPSSYNEQFF
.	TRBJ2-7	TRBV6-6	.	TGTGCCAGCAGTTACTCTTCTAGCTTTTTCTACGAGCAGTACTTC	CASSYSSSFFYEQYF
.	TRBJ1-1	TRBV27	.	TGTGCCAGCAGTCTCCGGCACGGGGCTGAAGCTTTCTTT	CASSLRHGAEAFF
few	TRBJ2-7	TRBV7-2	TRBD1	TGTGCCAGCAGCCGTGACAGGGGCCACGAGTTCTTC	CASSRDRGHEFF
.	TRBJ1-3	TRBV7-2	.	TGTGCCAGCAGCTTAGCGGGCGGGAGAAACACCATATATTTT	CASSLAGGRNTIYF
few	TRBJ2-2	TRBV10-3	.	TGTGCCATCAGTGAATGGCACCTCCAGAACACCGGGGAGCTGTTTTTT	CAISEWHLQNTGELFF
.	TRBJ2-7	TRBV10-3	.	TGTGCCATCAAGAGTCAGGGGGGCTACGAGCAGTACTTC	CAIKSQGGYEQYF
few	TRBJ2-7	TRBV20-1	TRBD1	TGCAGTGGGGACAGGGGACACGAGCAGTACTTC	CSGDRGHEQYF
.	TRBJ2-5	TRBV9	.	TGTGCCAGCAGCGTAGGGCCCACTGGGGGGGAGACCCAGTACTTC	CASSVGPTGGETQYF
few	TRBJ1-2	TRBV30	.	TGTGCCTGGAGTACCGGGAACTATGGCTACACCTTC	CAWSTGNYGYTF
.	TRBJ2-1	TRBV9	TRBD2	TGTGCCAGCAGCGATAGCGGGAGCTCCTACAATGAGCAGTTCTTC	CASSDSGSSYNEQFF
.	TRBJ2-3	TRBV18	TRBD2	TGTGCCAGCTCACCCATAGCGGGGCTGGGTTTGCGAACGCAGTATTTT	CASSPIAGLGLRTQYF
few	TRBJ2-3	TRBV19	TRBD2	TGTGCCAGTAGTATTCGTTTCGGCGGCGGGGGAACAGATACGCAGTATTTT	CASSIRFGGGGTDTQYF
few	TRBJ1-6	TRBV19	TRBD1	TGTGCCAGTAGTTCGCCGGGACAGGGTTTGCCACCCCTCCACTTT	CASSSPGQGLPPLHF
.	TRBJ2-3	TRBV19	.	TGTGCCAGTAGTATGGTGGGACACATCACAGATACGCAGTATTTT	CASSMVGHITDTQYF
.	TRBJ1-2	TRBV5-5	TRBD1	TGTGCCAGCCGTAGACAGGGGGCTCGTGGCTACACCTTC	CASRRQGARGYTF
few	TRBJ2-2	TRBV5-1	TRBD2	TGCGCCAGCAGCCGATCTAGCGGTTCGAACACCGGGGAGCTGTTTTTT	CASSRSSGSNTGELFF
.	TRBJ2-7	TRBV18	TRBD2	TGTGCCAGCACGACTAGCGGGGACGAGCAGTACTTC	CASTTSGDEQYF
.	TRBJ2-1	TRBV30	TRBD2	TGTGCCTGGAGTGGCGGAAGCGGGAACAACAATGAGCAGTTCTTC	CAWSGGSGNNNEQFF
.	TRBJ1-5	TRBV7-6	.	TGTGCCAGCAGCTCTGGACAGAATCAGCCCCAGCATTTT	CASSSGQNQPQHF
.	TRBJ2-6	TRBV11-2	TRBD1	TGTGCCAGCAGCCCCAGGGGGCTCTCTGGGGCCAACGTCCTGACTTTC	CASSPRGLSGANVLTF
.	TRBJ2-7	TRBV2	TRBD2	TGTGCCAGCCGCAGCGGGGGATACTCCTACGAGCAGTACTTC	CASRSGGYSYEQYF
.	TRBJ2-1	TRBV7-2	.	TGTGCCAGCAGCTTAGGAGCGGGTAGCTACAATGAGCAGTTCTTC	CASSLGAGSYNEQFF
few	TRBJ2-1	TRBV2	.	TGTGCCAGCAGTGACCTCGGACCAGGGGCGTCCAATGAGCAGTTCTTC	CASSDLGPGASNEQFF
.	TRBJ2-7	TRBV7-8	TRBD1	TGTGCCAGCAGCTCGTTGACAGGGGGGTTCTACGAGCAGTACTTC	CASSSLTGGFYEQYF
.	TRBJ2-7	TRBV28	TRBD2	TGTGCCAGCAGTTCCGCGGTAGCGGGGGACTCCTACGAGCAGTACTTC	CASSSAVAGDSYEQYF
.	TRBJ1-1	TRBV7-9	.	TGTGCCAGCAGCTTACATTCCAGGGCTGAAGCTTTCTTT	CASSLHSRAEAFF
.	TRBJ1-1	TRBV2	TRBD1	TGTGCCAGCAGTGTCCGGGACAGTGAAGCTTTCTTT	CASSVRDSEAFF
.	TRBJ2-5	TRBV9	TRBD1	TGTGCCAGCAGCACAGGGGGAGAGACCCAGTACTTC	CASSTGGETQYF
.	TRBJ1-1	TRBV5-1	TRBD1	TGCGCCAGCAGCCTAGGACAGGGATCAAGTGAAGCTTTCTTT	CASSLGQGSSEAFF
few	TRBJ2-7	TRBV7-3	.	TGTGCCAGCAGCCCGGACAGCCAGACCGAGCAGTACTTC	CASSPDSQTEQYF
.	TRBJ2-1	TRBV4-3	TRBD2	TGCGCCAGCAGCCAAGGGTCCCTAGCGGTACATTTTGAGCAGTTCTTC	CASSQGSLAVHFEQFF
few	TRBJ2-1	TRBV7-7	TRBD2	TGTGCTAGCAGCTTAGCGCTGGGACTAGCGGGAGCTGAGCAGTTCTTC	CASSLALGLAGAEQFF
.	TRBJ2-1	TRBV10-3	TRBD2	TGTGCCATCATTGACTCTAGCGGGGGGTCACACAATGAGCAGTTCTTC	CAIIDSSGGSHNEQFF
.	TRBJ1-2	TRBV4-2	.	TGTGCCAGCAGCCAAGATCCTGACAGGAACTATGGCTACACCTTC	CASSQDPDRNYGYTF
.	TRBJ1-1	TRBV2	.	TGTGCCAGCAGGTCCAGGGTGAGTGTGAACACTGAAGCTTTCTTT	CASRSRVSVNTEAFF
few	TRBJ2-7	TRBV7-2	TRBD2	TGTGCCAGCAGCTTGACTGTCGGCGGGGGGGTCCTAACCTACGAGCAGTACTTC	CASSLTVGGGVLTYEQYF
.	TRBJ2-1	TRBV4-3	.	TGCGCCAGCAGCCAAGTAACGGGAAGATACAATGAGCAGTTCTTC	CASSQVTGRYNEQFF
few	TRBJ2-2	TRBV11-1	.	TGTGCCAGCAGCTTCCCGCGGACAGCGAACACCGGGGAGCTGTTTTTT	CASSFPRTANTGELFF
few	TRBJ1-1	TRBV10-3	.	TGTGCCACCTCAGCGAATCCGAACACTGAAGCTTTCTTT	CATSANPNTEAFF
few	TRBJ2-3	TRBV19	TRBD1	TGTGCCAGTAGTCGACGAACAGGGGAGACAGATACGCAGTATTTT	CASSRRTGETDTQYF
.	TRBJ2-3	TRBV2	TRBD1	TGTGCCAGCAGTGGGGACAGATATTACACAGATACGCAGTATTTT	CASSGDRYYTDTQYF